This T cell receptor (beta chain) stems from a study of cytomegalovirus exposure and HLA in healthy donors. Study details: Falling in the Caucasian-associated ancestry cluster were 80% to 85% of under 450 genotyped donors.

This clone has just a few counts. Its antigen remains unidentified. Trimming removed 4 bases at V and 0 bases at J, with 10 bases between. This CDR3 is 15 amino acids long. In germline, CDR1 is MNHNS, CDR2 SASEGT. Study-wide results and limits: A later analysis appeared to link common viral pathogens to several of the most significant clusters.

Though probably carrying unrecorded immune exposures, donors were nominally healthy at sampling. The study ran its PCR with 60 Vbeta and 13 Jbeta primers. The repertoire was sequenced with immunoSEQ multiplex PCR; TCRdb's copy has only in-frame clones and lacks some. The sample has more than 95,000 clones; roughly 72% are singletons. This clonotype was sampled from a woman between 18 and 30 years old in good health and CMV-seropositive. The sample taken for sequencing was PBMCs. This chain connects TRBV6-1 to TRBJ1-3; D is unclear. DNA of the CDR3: TGTGCCAGCAGTGCGATCCGGAGCTCTGGAAACACCATATATTTT. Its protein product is CASSAIRSSGNTIYF.